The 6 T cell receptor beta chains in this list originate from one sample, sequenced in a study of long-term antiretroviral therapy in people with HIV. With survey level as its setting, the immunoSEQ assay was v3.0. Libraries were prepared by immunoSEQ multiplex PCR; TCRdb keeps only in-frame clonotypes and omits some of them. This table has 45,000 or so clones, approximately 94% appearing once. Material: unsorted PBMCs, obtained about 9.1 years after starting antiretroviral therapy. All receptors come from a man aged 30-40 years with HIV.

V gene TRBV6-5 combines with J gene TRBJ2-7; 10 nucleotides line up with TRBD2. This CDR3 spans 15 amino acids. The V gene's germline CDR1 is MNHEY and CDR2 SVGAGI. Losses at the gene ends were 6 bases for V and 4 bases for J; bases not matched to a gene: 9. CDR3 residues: CASRAGLADVYEQYV. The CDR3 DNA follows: TGTGCCAGCAGGGCAGGACTAGCGGATGTTTACGAGCAGTACGTC.

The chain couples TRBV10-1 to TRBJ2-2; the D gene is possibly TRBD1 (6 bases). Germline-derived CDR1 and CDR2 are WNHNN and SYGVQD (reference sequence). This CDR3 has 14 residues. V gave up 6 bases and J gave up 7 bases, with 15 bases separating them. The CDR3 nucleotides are TGCGCCAGCAGCAGGGGCCGGTCTAGCGGGGAGCTGTTTTTT. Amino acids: CASSRGRSSGELFF.

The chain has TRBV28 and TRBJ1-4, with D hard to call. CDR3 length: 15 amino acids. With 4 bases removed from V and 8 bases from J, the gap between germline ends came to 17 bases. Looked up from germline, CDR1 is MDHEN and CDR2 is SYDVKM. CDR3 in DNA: TGTGCCAGCAGTTCCCCCTCCAGTCGGGGAGAAAAACTGTTTTTT. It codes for CASSSPSSRGEKLFF.

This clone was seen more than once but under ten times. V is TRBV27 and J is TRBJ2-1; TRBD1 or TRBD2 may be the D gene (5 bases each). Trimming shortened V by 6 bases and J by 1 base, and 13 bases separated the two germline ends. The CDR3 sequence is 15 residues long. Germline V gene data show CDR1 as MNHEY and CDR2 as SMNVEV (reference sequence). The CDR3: CASSRGRGSYNEQFF. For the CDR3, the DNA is TGTGCCAGCAGCCGGGGACGGGGTTCCTACAATGAGCAGTTCTTC.

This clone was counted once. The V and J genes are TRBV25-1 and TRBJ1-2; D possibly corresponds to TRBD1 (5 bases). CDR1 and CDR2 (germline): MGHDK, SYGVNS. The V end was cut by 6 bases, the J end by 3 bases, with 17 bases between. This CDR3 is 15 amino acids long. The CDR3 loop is CASRGTGTYDYGYTF. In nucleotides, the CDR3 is TGTGCCAGCAGGGGCACGGGGACCTATGACTATGGCTACACCTTC.

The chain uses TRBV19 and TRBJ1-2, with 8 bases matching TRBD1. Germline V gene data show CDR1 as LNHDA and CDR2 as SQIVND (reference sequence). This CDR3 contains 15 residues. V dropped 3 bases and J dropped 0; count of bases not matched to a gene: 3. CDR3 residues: CASSISGGANYGYTF. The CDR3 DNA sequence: TGTGCCAGTAGTATTTCAGGGGGCGCTAACTATGGCTACACCTTC. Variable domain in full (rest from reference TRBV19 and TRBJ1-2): DGGITQSPKYLFRKEGQNVTLSCEQNLNHDAMYWYRQDPGQGLRLIYYSQIVNDFQKGDIAEGYSVSREKKESFPLTVTSAQKNPTAFYLCASSISGGANYGYTFGSGTRLTVV.